Listed here are 8 T cell receptor beta chains from one sample, sequenced in a study of T cells in Graves' hyperthyroidism and ophthalmopathy. Using RNA transcripts as the source, TCR beta CDR3 regions were amplified. In the first-round RT-PCR of the TCR CDR3, the HTBI primer set was used. TCRdb used MiXCR to reprocess the multiplex PCR reads, holding one entry per CDR3 protein. The table has 500,000 or so distinct CDR3 sequences, 15% to 20% seen once. Sequenced material: blood. The receptors were sampled from a woman in her late teens or twenties with Graves' ophthalmopathy.

This clonotype showed up many times. V is TRBV28 and J is TRBJ2-2; TRBD1 is a possible D gene (6 bases). Trimming took off 10 bases at V and 1 base at J, with 16 bases between the two ends. The CDR3 length is 15 residues. CDR1 is MDHEN and CDR2 is SYDVKM in the germline V gene. This CDR3 is CATVQPTGNTGELFF. The CDR3 DNA reads as TGTGCCACCGTACAACCGACAGGGAACACCGGGGAGCTGTTTTTT.

This chain joins TRBV6-1 and TRBJ2-2; unclear D gene. From germline, CDR1 is MNHNS and CDR2 SASEGT. The CDR3 has 15 residues. The V gene lost 7 bases and the J gene lost 2 bases, with 14 bases spanning the gap. As DNA, the CDR3 is TGTGCCAGCAAAATCCGGCCGGTTAACACCGGGGAGCTGTTTTTT. Translating it yields CASKIRPVNTGELFF.

This clonotype was observed many times. V and J are TRBV7-2 and TRBJ2-7; perhaps TRBD1 as D (6 bases). Germline lookup yields CDR1 SGHTA and CDR2 FQGNSA. V was pared by 4 bases and J by 3 bases, with 13 bases between. CDR3 length equals 14 residues. The CDR3 protein is CASSYRVRDYEQYF. As DNA, the CDR3 is TGTGCCAGCAGCTACAGGGTACGGGACTACGAGCAGTACTTC.

This clonotype was recorded only once. The V call is TRBV9, the J call TRBJ1-1; TRBD1 might be the D (6 bases). The CDR3 is 15 amino acids. Deletions cut 4 bases from V and 7 bases from J, with 20 bases between. CDR1 is SGDLS and CDR2 is YYNGEE in the germline V gene. CDR3 loop: CASSQSTGRIGEAFF. In DNA, the CDR3 is TGTGCCAGCAGCCAAAGCACAGGGAGAATTGGTGAAGCTTTCTTT.

This clonotype came up a few times. The chain links TRBV3-1 to TRBJ2-2; D gene ambiguous. CDR1 and CDR2 (germline): LGHDT, YNNKEL (reference sequence). Trimming left V 4 bases short and J 3 bases short, with 9 bases between. The CDR3 has 14 amino acids. The CDR3 here is CASSPWRDTGELFF. DNA of the CDR3: TGTGCCAGCAGCCCCTGGAGAGACACCGGGGAGCTGTTTTTT.

As for this clonotype: An end of the junction differs from the germline gene, which may be a read error. CDR3 region: CANSLPSGGQNTGELFF. The CDR3 nucleotides read TGTGCCAACAGCTTACCTAGCGGGGGCCAGAACACCGGGGAGCTGTTTTTT. The genes are TRBV5-6 and TRBJ2-2; the match to TRBD2 covers 10 bases. The germline CDR1 and CDR2 sequences are SGHDT and YYEEEE. The CDR3 has 17 residues.

This clonotype was recorded many times. This chain connects TRBV27 to TRBJ2-7; D is undetermined. The CDR3 consists of 12 residues. Germline V gene data show CDR1 as MNHEY and CDR2 as SMNVEV (reference sequence). The V and J ends lost 8 bases and 2 bases respectively, with 10 bases between them. CDR3 region: CASGPLTYEQYF. The CDR3 bases are TGTGCCAGCGGGCCGTTGACCTACGAGCAGTACTTC.

This clonotype was recorded a few times. DNA of the CDR3: TGTGCCAGCAGCCCGGGACAGTTTCACAATGAGCAGTTCTTC. Amino acids: CASSPGQFHNEQFF. The V call is TRBV6-1, the J call TRBJ2-1; 7 bases match TRBD1. In germline, CDR1 is MNHNS, CDR2 SASEGT. This CDR3 contains 14 residues. Unmatched junction bases numbered 7, after V lost 6 bases and J lost 5 bases.